Presented here are 8 T cell receptor beta chains from one specimen sequenced in a study of T cells in Graves' hyperthyroidism and ophthalmopathy. RNA transcripts served as the template for amplifying TCR beta CDR3 regions. The HTBI set primed first-round TCR CDR3 RT-PCR. One entry per CDR3 protein results from TCRdb running MiXCR on the multiplex PCR reads. The table has hundreds of thousands of distinct CDR3 sequences, about 20% seen once. Sequencing was performed on blood. These receptors originate from a woman in her 70s with Graves' ophthalmopathy.

A word on this clonotype: At one end, the junction sequence differs from germline, possibly due to a read error. The chain joins TRBV7-9 to TRBJ1-5; D is undetermined. The J call may be mistaken, given a closer DNA end match to TRBJ2-3. CDR1 SEHNR and CDR2 FQNEAQ come from the germline V gene (reference sequence). The CDR3 covers 15 residues. The CDR3 nucleotides are TGCGCCAGCAGCCAAGATGGGTTACCGAATCAGCCCCAGTATTTT. Its protein is CASSQDGLPNQPQYF.

The CDR3 region is CASSDMASGNTEQYF. The DNA of the CDR3 is TGTGCCAGCAGTGATATGGCTAGCGGGAACACCGAGCAGTACTTC. This sequence joins TRBV6-1 and TRBJ2-7, with 9 bases aligning to TRBD2. Germline CDR1 reads MNHNS; CDR2 reads SASEGT. The trim removed 3 bases at V and 6 bases at J, leaving 9 bases unmatched. This CDR3 comprises 15 residues.

This clonotype showed up many times. The chain links TRBV29-1 to TRBJ2-3; unclear D gene. The germline V and J ends were trimmed by 4 bases and 3 bases, with 5 bases remaining between them. The germline CDR1 and CDR2 sequences are SQVTM and ANQGSEA. The CDR3 loop spans 11 amino acids. The CDR3 region is CSVVVTDTQYF. CDR3 nucleotide sequence: TGCAGCGTTGTGGTAACAGATACGCAGTATTTT.

This clonotype occurred a few times. The V gene is TRBV6-1, the J gene TRBJ2-2; D may be TRBD1 or TRBD2 (5 bases each). Germline lookup yields CDR1 MNHNS and CDR2 SASEGT. The CDR3 length is 14 residues. V lost 6 bases and J lost 7, with 15 bases in between. CDR3 DNA: TGTGCCAGCAGATTCCCGGGACGAAACGGGGAGCTGTTTTTT. It codes for CASRFPGRNGELFF.

The rearrangement joins TRBV2 to TRBJ2-5; 7 bases are a match to TRBD1. V lost 5 bases and J lost 5; bases outside the gene matches: 8. Germline V gene data show CDR1 as SNHLY and CDR2 as FYNNEI. This CDR3 has 14 residues. The CDR3 sequence is CASSPTGRQETQYF. Written as DNA, the CDR3 is TGTGCCAGCAGTCCGACAGGGCGGCAGGAGACCCAGTACTTC. The variable domain in full, with the rest retrieved from reference TRBV2 and TRBJ2-5, is EPEVTQTPSHQVTQMGQEVILRCVPISNHLYFYWYRQILGQKVEFLVSFYNNEISEKSEIFDDQFSVERPDGSNFTLKIRSTKLEDSAMYFCASSPTGRQETQYFGPGTRLLVL.

V gene TRBV5-1 combines with J gene TRBJ1-4; possible D gene TRBD1, 6 bases. Looked up from germline, CDR1 is SGHRS and CDR2 is YFSETQ. Deletions cut 9 bases from V and 3 bases from J, with 12 bases between. This CDR3 is built from 13 residues. CDR3 sequence reads: CATPGAPNEKLFF. As DNA, the CDR3 is TGCGCCACTCCGGGGGCGCCTAATGAAAAACTGTTTTTT.

This clonotype was counted at least ten times. At one of its ends the junction is not consistent with the germline gene, which may arise from a read error. The V call is TRBV6-2 or TRBV6-3, the J call TRBJ2-1, with 7 bases aligning to TRBD2. The CDR3 length is 14 residues. Germline CDR1 and CDR2: MNHEY and SVGEGT. The CDR3 sequence: CATVGREGYNERFF. The CDR3 DNA sequence: TGTGCCACAGTAGGGAGGGAGGGGTACAATGAGCGGTTCTTC.

The genes are TRBV11-2 and TRBJ2-5; tentative D call: TRBD1 (5 bases). Trimming left V 2 bases short and J 11 bases short, with 12 bases between. CDR1 and CDR2 (germline): SGHAT, FQNNGV. The CDR3 contains 12 residues. CDR3 in amino acids: CASSLQGRVQYF. CDR3 bases: TGTGCCAGCAGCTTACAAGGCAGGGTACAGTACTTC.